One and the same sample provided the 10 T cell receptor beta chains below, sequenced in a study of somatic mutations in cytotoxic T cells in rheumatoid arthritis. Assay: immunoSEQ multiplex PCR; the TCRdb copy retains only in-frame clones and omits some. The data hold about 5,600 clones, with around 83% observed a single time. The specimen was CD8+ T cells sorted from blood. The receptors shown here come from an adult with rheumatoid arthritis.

For the CDR3, the DNA is TGTGCTAGTGGGTCCTGGACTAGCAGCGTCCCCTACGAGCAGTACTTC. Amino acids: CASGSWTSSVPYEQYF. V is TRBV12-5 and J is TRBJ2-7; 8 bases fit TRBD2. This CDR3 spans 16 amino acids. Trimming took 6 bases from V and 2 from J; bases not matched to a gene: 12. CDR1 is LGHNT, CDR2 FRNRAP, per germline.

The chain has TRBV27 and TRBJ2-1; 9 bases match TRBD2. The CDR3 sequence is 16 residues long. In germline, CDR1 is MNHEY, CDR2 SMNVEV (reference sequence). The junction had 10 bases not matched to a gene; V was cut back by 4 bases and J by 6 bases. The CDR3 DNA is TGTGCCAGCAGTTCCCCTACTGGCGGGAGGGGCAATGAGCAGTTCTTC. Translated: CASSSPTGGRGNEQFF.

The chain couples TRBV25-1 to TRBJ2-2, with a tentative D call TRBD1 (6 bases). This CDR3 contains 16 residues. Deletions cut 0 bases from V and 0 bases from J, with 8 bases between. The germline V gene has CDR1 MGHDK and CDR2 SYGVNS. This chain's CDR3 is CASSEYTGPNTGELFF. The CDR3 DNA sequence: TGTGCCAGCAGTGAATATACAGGGCCGAACACCGGGGAGCTGTTTTTT. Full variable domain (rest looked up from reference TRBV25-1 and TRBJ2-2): EADIYQTPRYLVIGTGKKITLECSQTMGHDKMYWYQQDPGMELHLIHYSYGVNSTEKGDLSSESTVSRIRTEHFPLTLESARPSHTSQYLCASSEYTGPNTGELFFGEGSRLTVL.

CDR3 amino acids: CASSHGQGYEQYF. The CDR3 DNA reads as TGTGCCAGCAGCCACGGACAGGGGTACGAGCAGTACTTC. The rearrangement uses TRBV4-2 and TRBJ2-7; 9 bases match TRBD1. The CDR3 spans 13 residues. Germline V gene sequence: CDR1 LGHNA, CDR2 YNFKEQ. V lost 3 bases to trimming and J lost 4 bases; unmatched junction nucleotides: 1.

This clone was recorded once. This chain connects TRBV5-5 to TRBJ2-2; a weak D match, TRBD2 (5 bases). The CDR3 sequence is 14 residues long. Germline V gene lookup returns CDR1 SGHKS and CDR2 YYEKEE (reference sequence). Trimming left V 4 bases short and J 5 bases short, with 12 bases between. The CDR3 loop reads CASSPWTRTGELFF. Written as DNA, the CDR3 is TGTGCCAGCAGCCCATGGACTCGAACCGGGGAGCTGTTTTTT.

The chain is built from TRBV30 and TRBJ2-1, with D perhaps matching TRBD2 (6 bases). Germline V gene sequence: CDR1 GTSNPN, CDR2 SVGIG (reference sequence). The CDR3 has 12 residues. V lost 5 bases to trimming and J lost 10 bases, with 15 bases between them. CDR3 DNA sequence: TGTGCCTGGGAGGGAAGGGGAGGCGAGCAGTTCTTC. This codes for CAWEGRGGEQFF. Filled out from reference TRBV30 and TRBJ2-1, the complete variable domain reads SQTIHQWPATLVQPVGSPLSLECTVEGTSNPNLYWYRQAAGRGLQLLFYSVGIGQISSEVPQNLSASRPQDRQFILSSKKLLLSDSGFYLCAWEGRGGEQFFGPGTRLTVL.

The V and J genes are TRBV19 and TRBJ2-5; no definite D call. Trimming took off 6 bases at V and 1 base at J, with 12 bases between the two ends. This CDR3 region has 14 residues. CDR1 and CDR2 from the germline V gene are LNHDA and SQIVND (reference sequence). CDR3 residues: CASSPPAAQETQYF. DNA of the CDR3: TGTGCCAGTAGCCCCCCGGCGGCCCAAGAGACCCAGTACTTC.

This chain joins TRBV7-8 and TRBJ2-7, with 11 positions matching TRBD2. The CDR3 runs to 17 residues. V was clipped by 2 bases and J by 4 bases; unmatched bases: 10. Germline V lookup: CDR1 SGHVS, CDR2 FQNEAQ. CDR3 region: CASSLSTSGSQGYEQYF. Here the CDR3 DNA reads TGTGCCAGCAGCTTATCCACTAGCGGGAGTCAGGGGTACGAGCAGTACTTC.

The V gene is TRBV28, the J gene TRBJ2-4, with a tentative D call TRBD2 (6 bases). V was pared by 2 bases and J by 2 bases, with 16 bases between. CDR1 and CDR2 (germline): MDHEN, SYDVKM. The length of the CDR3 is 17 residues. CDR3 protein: CASSLIPRRGTKNIQYF. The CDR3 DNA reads TGTGCCAGCAGTTTAATACCCCGTCGGGGGACCAAAAACATTCAGTACTTC.

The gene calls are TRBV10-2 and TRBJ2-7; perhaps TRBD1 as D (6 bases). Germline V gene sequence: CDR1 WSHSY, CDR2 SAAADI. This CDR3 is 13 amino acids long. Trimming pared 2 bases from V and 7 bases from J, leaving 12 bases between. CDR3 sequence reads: CASSEGRGKEQYF. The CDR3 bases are TGCGCCAGCAGTGAGGGTAGGGGGAAGGAGCAGTACTTC.